This T cell receptor (beta chain) emerged from a study of shared clonotypes between healthy human individuals. The CDR3 extends over 14 amino acids. V was trimmed by 1 base and J by 7 bases, leaving 14 bases between them. Per the germline V gene, CDR1 is SGHVS and CDR2 is FQNEAQ. Profiled with immunoSEQ multiplex PCR; TCRdb holds only in-frame clones, not every one. The table shows roughly 2.5 million clones, with more than 90% occurring only once. The chain is built from TRBV7-8 and TRBJ2-7, with unresolved D. The receptor comes from a man aged 18 to 29 in good health. Sequenced input: naive CD4+ T cells sorted from blood. Sample subset: CD45RA+ positively selected. This CDR3 is CASSLVSSLGEQYF. In DNA, the CDR3 is TGTGCCAGCAGCTTAGTTTCTTCTTTGGGGGAGCAGTACTTC. Full variable domain (rest looked up from reference TRBV7-8 and TRBJ2-7): GAGVSQSPRYKVAKRGQDVALRCDPISGHVSLFWYQQALGQGPEFLTYFQNEAQLDKSGLPSDRFFAERPEGSVSTLKIQRTQQEDSAVYLCASSLVSSLGEQYFGPGTRLTVT.